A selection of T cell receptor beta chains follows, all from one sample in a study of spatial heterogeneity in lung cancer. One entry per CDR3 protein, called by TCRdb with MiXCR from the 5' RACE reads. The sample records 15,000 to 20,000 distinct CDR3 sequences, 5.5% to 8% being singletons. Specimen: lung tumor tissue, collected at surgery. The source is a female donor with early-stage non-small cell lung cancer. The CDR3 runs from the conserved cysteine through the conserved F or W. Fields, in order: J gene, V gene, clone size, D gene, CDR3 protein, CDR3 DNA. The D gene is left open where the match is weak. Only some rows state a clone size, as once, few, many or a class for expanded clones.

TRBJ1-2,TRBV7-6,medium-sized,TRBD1,CASSFRDRGDYGYTF,TGTGCCAGCAGCTTCCGGGACAGGGGGGACTATGGCTACACCTTC
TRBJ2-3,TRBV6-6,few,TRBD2,CASSHKGGTSGSTDTQYF,TGTGCCAGCAGTCATAAGGGGGGGACTAGCGGGAGCACAGATACGCAGTATTTT
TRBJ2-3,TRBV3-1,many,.,CASSQGFGQTDTQYF,TGTGCCAGCAGCCAAGGCTTCGGACAGACAGATACGCAGTATTTT
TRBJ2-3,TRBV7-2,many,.,CASSLGNTLTDTQYF,TGTGCCAGCAGCTTAGGTAACACCCTCACAGATACGCAGTATTTT
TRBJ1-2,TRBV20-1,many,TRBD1,CSARTFSGGGYTF,TGCAGTGCTAGGACCTTCTCAGGGGGCGGCTACACCTTC
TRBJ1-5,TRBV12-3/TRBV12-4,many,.,CASSHPPGPQHF,TGTGCCAGCAGTCACCCTCCGGGGCCCCAGCATTTT
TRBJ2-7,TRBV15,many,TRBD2,CATSREAGTTGEQYF,TGTGCCACCAGCAGAGAGGCGGGGACTACTGGGGAGCAGTACTTC
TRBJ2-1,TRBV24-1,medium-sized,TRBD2,CATSDRRDYSRPFF,TGTGCCACCAGTGATCGCAGGGACTATTCTAGGCCCTTCTTC
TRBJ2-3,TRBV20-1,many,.,CSALGLVGDTQYF,TGCAGTGCCCTAGGGCTAGTGGGAGATACGCAGTATTTT
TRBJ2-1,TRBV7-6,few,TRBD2,CASSLVTSGVSYNEQFF,TGTGCCAGCAGCTTAGTAACTAGCGGGGTCTCCTACAATGAGCAGTTCTTC
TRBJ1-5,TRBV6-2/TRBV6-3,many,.,CASSYGQASNQPQHF,TGTGCCAGCAGTTACGGCCAGGCAAGCAATCAGCCCCAGCATTTT
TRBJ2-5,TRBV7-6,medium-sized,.,CASSLRSSGLETQYF,TGTGCCAGCAGCTTAAGAAGCAGCGGATTAGAGACCCAGTACTTC
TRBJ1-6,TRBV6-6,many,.,CASSYFFWGGGSSYNSPLHF,TGTGCCAGCAGTTACTTCTTTTGGGGAGGGGGGAGCTCCTATAATTCACCCCTCCACTTT
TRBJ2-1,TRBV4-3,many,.,CASSQEGYIYNEQFF,TGCGCCAGCAGCCAAGAGGGCTATATCTACAATGAGCAGTTCTTC
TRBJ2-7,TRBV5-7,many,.,CASSLGQRPYEQYF,TGTGCCAGCAGCTTGGGCCAGCGGCCCTACGAGCAGTACTTC
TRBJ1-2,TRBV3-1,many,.,CASSQLGDGYTF,TGTGCCAGCAGCCAACTAGGCGATGGCTACACCTTC
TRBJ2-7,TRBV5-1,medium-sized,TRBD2,CASSLISGSYEQYF,TGCGCCAGCAGCTTGATTAGCGGGAGCTACGAGCAGTACTTC
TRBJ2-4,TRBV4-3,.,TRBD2,CASSPQRREGKNIQYF,TGCGCCAGCAGCCCCCAGAGGCGGGAGGGCAAAAACATTCAGTACTTC
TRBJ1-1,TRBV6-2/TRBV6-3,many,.,CASSYPRRGMNTEAFF,TGTGCCAGCAGTTACCCCCGACGGGGTATGAACACTGAAGCTTTCTTT
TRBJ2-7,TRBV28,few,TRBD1,CASSVGQGANEQYF,TGTGCCAGCTCAGTGGGACAGGGGGCCAACGAGCAGTACTTC
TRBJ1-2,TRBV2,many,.,CASSEQGLAGYTF,TGTGCCAGCAGTGAACAGGGTCTGGCTGGCTACACCTTC
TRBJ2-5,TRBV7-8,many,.,CASSLVPTRDLQETQYF,TGTGCCAGCAGCTTAGTTCCTACGCGGGACCTACAAGAGACCCAGTACTTC